This entry concerns a single T cell receptor (beta chain). Its antigen remains unidentified. This specimen belongs to a study of cytotoxic CD8 clonotypes in ibrutinib-treated CLL. At the level of the study: Patients: 11 relapsed/refractory, some 15 treatment-naive, about 18 IGHV unmutated.

The germline V gene encodes CDR1 GTSNPN and CDR2 SVGIG (reference sequence). V was clipped by 3 bases and J by 4 bases; unmatched bases: 5. This CDR3 has 13 amino acids. This table comes from immunoSEQ multiplex PCR, and its TCRdb copy is limited to in-frame clones, with some not included. The sample has roughly 36,000 clones, roughly three quarters seen once. General study results and limits: Upon ibrutinib response clonality rose, and upon progression it fell back toward baseline.

This clonotype was obtained from a human donor with chronic lymphocytic leukemia. J is TRBJ2-5 and V is TRBV30, with TRBD1 identical over 7 bases. Source: PBMCs, taken before ibrutinib treatment. CDR3 protein: CAWRQGLIETQYF. The DNA for the CDR3 is TGTGCCTGGAGACAGGGGTTAATAGAGACCCAGTACTTC.